A single sample gave rise to the 27 T cell receptor beta chains below, sequenced in a study of cytomegalovirus exposure and HLA in healthy donors. In the PCR, 60 Vbeta and 13 Jbeta primers were used. TCRdb's copy holds only in-frame clones and misses some; the assay was immunoSEQ multiplex PCR. Of 150,000 to 200,000 clones in the sample, approximately 84% were seen once. Sequencing was performed on PBMCs. Every receptor here comes from a woman between 45 and 65 years old in good health and CMV-seropositive.

The chain has TRBV6-6 and TRBJ1-1; possible D gene TRBD1, 6 bases. In germline, CDR1 is MNHNY, CDR2 SVGAGI (reference sequence). This CDR3 comprises 11 residues. The V gene lost 6 bases and the J gene lost 8 bases, with 10 bases spanning the gap. DNA of the CDR3: TGTGCCAGCAGAAAGGGGGGGGAAGCTTTCTTT. Translating gives CASRKGGEAFF.

J is TRBJ2-7 and V is TRBV6-4; a weak D match, TRBD2 (6 bases). Per the germline V gene, CDR1 is MRHNA and CDR2 is SNTAGT. The CDR3 is 16 residues long. CDR3 DNA sequence: TGTGAGAATTCTCCTATCTTAGGGACTGTCTCCTACGAGCAGTACTTC. As protein: CENSPILGTVSYEQYF.

The chain recombines TRBV30 with TRBJ2-1, with D hard to call. V gave up 4 bases and J gave up 4 bases, with 5 bases separating them. This CDR3 is 11 amino acids long. The germline gives CDR1 GTSNPN, CDR2 SVGIG (reference sequence). The CDR3 sequence: CAWTDYNEQFF. CDR3 coding DNA: TGTGCCTGGACAGATTACAATGAGCAGTTCTTC.

The chain has TRBV6-5 and TRBJ2-7; possibly TRBD1 for D (6 bases). The V gene's germline CDR1 is MNHEY and CDR2 SVGAGI. This CDR3 contains 14 residues. The germline V and J ends were trimmed by 6 bases and 9 bases, with 21 bases remaining between them. The CDR3 bases are TGTGCCAGCAGCCAACTATACGGACAGTCGGGGCAGTACTTC. This sequence encodes CASSQLYGQSGQYF.

This chain joins TRBV7-9 and TRBJ1-1, with no clear D. The CDR3 is made up of 13 amino acids. Germline CDR1 reads SEHNR; CDR2 reads FQNEAQ (reference sequence). V was clipped by 4 bases and J by 7 bases, with 13 bases between them. The CDR3 DNA follows: TGTGCCAGCAGCTCCCGGCGGGAGGGTGAAGCTTTCTTT. Protein product: CASSSRREGEAFF. Looking up the rest from reference TRBV7-9 and TRBJ1-1 gives the full variable domain: DTGVSQNPRHKITKRGQNVTFRCDPISEHNRLYWYRQTLGQGPEFLTYFQNEAQLEKSRLLSDRFSAERPKGSFSTLEIQRTEQGDSAMYLCASSSRREGEAFFGQGTRLTVV.

The chain couples TRBV30 to TRBJ1-1, with TRBD1 matching 10 bases. The CDR3 sequence is 15 residues long. The germline V gene encodes CDR1 GTSNPN and CDR2 SVGIG (reference sequence). Trimming at V came to 2 bases and at J to 7 bases, leaving 10 bases not matched to a gene. CDR3 region: CAWSQGQGNVGEAFF. The CDR3 bases are TGTGCCTGGAGTCAGGGACAGGGGAATGTGGGTGAAGCTTTCTTT.

The chain is built from TRBV7-2 and TRBJ1-1; D call uncertain. The CDR3 loop spans 15 amino acids. The V end lost 2 bases, the J end lost 0 bases, and 10 bases lay between the germline ends. Germline lookup yields CDR1 SGHTA and CDR2 FQGNSA. DNA for the CDR3: TGTGCCAGCAGCTTAAGTCCGGGGATGAACACTGAAGCTTTCTTT. As protein: CASSLSPGMNTEAFF.

The rearrangement links TRBV27 to TRBJ2-2; TRBD1 matches at 7 bases. CDR1 and CDR2 (germline): MNHEY, SMNVEV (reference sequence). This CDR3 has 16 residues. V gave up 0 bases and J gave up 5 bases; unmatched junction bases: 6. The CDR3: CASSLSRTGSTGELFF. Written as DNA, the CDR3 is TGTGCCAGCAGTTTATCGAGGACAGGCTCTACCGGGGAGCTGTTTTTT.

The CDR3 spells CASSIVPRGRETQYF. CDR3 bases: TGTGCCAGCAGCATCGTTCCGAGAGGGAGGGAGACCCAGTACTTC. This chain connects TRBV21-1 to TRBJ2-5; TRBD2, as called in the table, went unchecked against the DNA. TRBV21-1 is reported as a pseudogene. The CDR3 is 15 residues long.

In the case of this clone: The junction departs from the called germline gene at one end, perhaps through a read error. J is TRBJ2-5 and V is TRBV7-7, with 8 nucleotides matching TRBD1. The CDR3 is 15 amino acids. Germline V CDR1 and CDR2: SSHAT, FNYEAQ (reference sequence). The CDR3 sequence: CASSPGMDREETQYF. The CDR3 DNA reads TGTGCTAGCAGCCCCGGAATGGACAGGGAAGAGACCCAGTACTTC.

The rearrangement uses TRBV7-9 and TRBJ2-7, with 9 bases aligning to TRBD2. The CDR3 loop spans 14 amino acids. Germline CDR1 and CDR2: SEHNR and FQNEAQ (reference sequence). Trimming cost V 4 bases and J 1 base; bases outside gene matches: 2. The CDR3 is CASSSSGKSYEQYF. As DNA, the CDR3 is TGTGCCAGCAGCTCTAGCGGGAAGTCCTACGAGCAGTACTTC.

J is TRBJ1-6 and V is TRBV27; 11 positions match TRBD1. This CDR3 is built from 15 residues. Germline V gene data show CDR1 as MNHEY and CDR2 as SMNVEV (reference sequence). The V gene end was trimmed by 4 bases and the J gene end by 7 bases; junction bases not matched to a gene: 3. CDR3 DNA sequence: TGTGCCAGCAGTTCGCGGGACAGGGGGAATTCACCCCTCCACTTT. Translated, it gives CASSSRDRGNSPLHF.

The chain is built from TRBV4-2 and TRBJ1-5; TRBD1 matches 7 bases. J gave up 1 base and V 0 bases, and 0 bases lay outside the gene matches. Germline CDR1 LGHNA, CDR2 YNFKEQ. The CDR3 is 15 residues long. CDR3 nucleotides: TGTGCCAGCAGCCAAGAACAGGGGAGCAATCAGCCCCAGCATTTT. It translates to CASSQEQGSNQPQHF.

This chain joins TRBV19 and TRBJ2-7; TRBD1 matches at 9 bases. The CDR3 runs 15 residues. J lost 0 bases, V lost 5 bases, and 5 bases had no gene match. Germline loops: CDR1 LNHDA, CDR2 SQIVND (reference sequence). CDR3 sequence (DNA): TGTGCCAGTAGTTCGACAGGGGGGGGCTCCTACGAGCAGTACTTC. It yields the protein CASSSTGGGSYEQYF.

The chain recombines TRBV13 with TRBJ2-1; 7 positions agree with TRBD1. V lost 5 bases, J lost 8 bases, and 9 bases stayed unmatched. In germline, CDR1 is PRHDT, CDR2 FYEKMQ (reference sequence). The CDR3 runs 14 residues. The DNA of the CDR3 is TGTGCCAGCAGCCCCCAGGACAGGAGTCATGAGCAGTTCTTC. Translation gives CASSPQDRSHEQFF.

Note on this clone: One junction end disagrees with the germline gene, perhaps due to a read error. DNA of the CDR3: TGTGCCAGCAGATTACCGGGACAGGTCTACGAGCAGTGCTTC. Residues: CASRLPGQVYEQCF. The genes are TRBV27 and TRBJ2-7; the match to TRBD1 covers 8 bases. Germline V gene lookup returns CDR1 MNHEY and CDR2 SMNVEV (reference sequence). The CDR3 sequence is 14 residues long.

Remarks on this clone: Mismatch with germline at one junction end may stem from a read error. The chain recombines TRBV7-2 with TRBJ2-3; tentative D call: TRBD2 (5 bases). CDR1 is SGHTA and CDR2 is FQGNSA in the germline V gene. The CDR3 has 16 residues. The DNA of the CDR3 is TGTGCCAGCAGTTTAGAAAACGGGATCAGCACAGATACGCAGTATTTT. Encoded protein: CASSLENGISTDTQYF. The variable domain in full, completed from reference TRBV7-2 and TRBJ2-3, reads GAGVSQSPSNKVTEKGKDVELRCDPISGHTALYWYRQSLGQGLEFLIYFQGNSAPDKSGLPSDRFSAERTGGSVSTLTIQRTQQEDSAVYLCASSLENGISTDTQYFGPGTRLTVL.

This chain's CDR3 is CASSLVGDRGDYGYTF. In DNA, the CDR3 is TGTGCCAGCAGCTTAGTGGGGGACAGGGGGGATTATGGCTACACCTTC. The chain links TRBV7-2 to TRBJ1-2; 11 nucleotides agree with TRBD1. CDR1 SGHTA and CDR2 FQGNSA come from the germline V gene. This CDR3 spans 16 amino acids. After removal of 1 base from V and 5 bases from J, the junction contained 6 bases not matched to a gene.

The V and J genes are TRBV7-2 and TRBJ1-1; 7 nucleotides line up with TRBD1. CDR1 and CDR2 (germline): SGHTA, FQGNSA. V lost 4 bases, J lost 6 bases, and 8 bases stayed unmatched. The CDR3 sequence is 14 residues long. CDR3 nucleotides: TGTGCCAGCAGCTCCGATCGACAGGGTTCTGAAGCTTTCTTT. Amino acid sequence: CASSSDRQGSEAFF.

The chain couples TRBV10-3 to TRBJ1-1; 8 bases map to TRBD1. This CDR3 has 16 residues. The germline V gene has CDR1 ENHRY and CDR2 SYGVKD. With 3 bases clipped from V and 5 bases from J, the junction kept 11 bases outside the gene matches. CDR3: CAISDPLRQGKTEAFF. CDR3 nucleotides: TGTGCCATCAGTGACCCCTTACGACAGGGGAAAACTGAAGCTTTCTTT.

The chain carries TRBV28 and TRBJ1-2; D might be TRBD1 (5 bases). The CDR3 is made up of 13 amino acids. CDR1 and CDR2 (germline): MDHEN, SYDVKM. V lost 9 bases and J lost 6, with 17 bases in between. The CDR3 is CASRLTGGDGYTF. CDR3 nucleotide sequence: TGTGCCAGTCGGCTCACAGGAGGGGATGGCTACACCTTC.

This clone was observed a few times. V and J are TRBV15 and TRBJ1-1, with a possible D match to TRBD1 (6 bases). This CDR3 region has 15 residues. V was pared by 3 bases and J by 3 bases, with 14 bases between. Germline loops: CDR1 LNHNV, CDR2 YYDKDF (reference sequence). The CDR3 spells CATSRGANRDTEAFF. In DNA, the CDR3 is TGTGCCACCAGCAGGGGAGCGAACAGGGACACTGAAGCTTTCTTT.

The chain couples TRBV29-1 to TRBJ1-1; 8 bases line up with TRBD1. Per the germline V gene, CDR1 is SQVTM and CDR2 is ANQGSEA. This CDR3 comprises 13 residues. V shed 6 bases, J shed 5 bases, and the junction held 8 bases outside the gene matches. In DNA, the CDR3 is TGCAGCGTGACACAGGGGGAATGGACTGAAGCTTTCTTT. Translating gives CSVTQGEWTEAFF. Together with reference TRBV29-1 and TRBJ1-1, the CDR3 gives the full variable domain: SAVISQKPSRDICQRGTSLTIQCQVDSQVTMMFWYRQQPGQSLTLIATANQGSEATYESGFVIDKFPISRPNLTFSTLTVSNMSPEDSSIYLCSVTQGEWTEAFFGQGTRLTVV.

The rearrangement uses TRBV9 and TRBJ1-3; D is unresolved. The germline V gene has CDR1 SGDLS and CDR2 YYNGEE. This CDR3 is built from 16 residues. Trimming stripped 1 base from V and 0 bases from J, with 11 bases between. The CDR3 spells CASSVLEGASGNTIYF. The CDR3 DNA reads TGTGCCAGCAGCGTATTAGAGGGTGCCTCTGGAAACACCATATATTTT. Full variable domain (rest looked up from reference TRBV9 and TRBJ1-3): DSGVTQTPKHLITATGQRVTLRCSPRSGDLSVYWYQQSLDQGLQFLIQYYNGEERAKGNILERFSAQQFPDLHSELNLSSLELGDSALYFCASSVLEGASGNTIYFGEGSWLTVV.

The CDR3 sequence: CASSLGAGGRSSYEQYF. The CDR3 bases are TGTGCCAGCAGTTTAGGAGCGGGAGGTCGGAGCTCCTACGAGCAGTACTTC. The chain couples TRBV28 to TRBJ2-7; 9 bases map to TRBD2. Germline-derived CDR1 and CDR2 are MDHEN and SYDVKM. V dropped 2 bases and J dropped 0; count of bases not matched to a gene: 8. The CDR3 consists of 17 residues.

CDR3 loop: CASSDKINEKLFF. DNA for the CDR3: TGTGCCAGTAGTGACAAGATTAATGAAAAACTGTTTTTT. The gene calls are TRBV19 and TRBJ1-4; D remains ambiguous. V lost 5 bases to trimming and J lost 4 bases, with 8 bases between them. The CDR3 runs to 13 residues. Germline assignment: CDR1 LNHDA and CDR2 SQIVND (reference sequence).

This chain uses TRBV11-3 with TRBJ2-1; the D gene is possibly TRBD1 (5 bases). The CDR3 has 15 residues. Germline V gives CDR1 SGHNT, CDR2 YENEEA. Deletions cut 2 bases from V and 12 bases from J, with 20 bases between. The CDR3 DNA follows: TGTGCCAGCAGCTTATCACGGACAATGAGCCAGCCGCAGTTCTTC. It codes for CASSLSRTMSQPQFF.